Described below is a single T cell receptor (beta chain) sequence and its context. There is no known antigen for this receptor. No qualities accompany the bases; no much larger clone lies one base away. The donors were 40 or so Caucasian individuals from Russia, aged roughly 6 to 100 years, who were systemically healthy. Ten milliliters of peripheral blood were drawn from each donor into EDTA-treated Vacutainer tubes. Ficoll-Paque density-gradient centrifugation was used to isolate PBMCs, with at least 6 million per sample. Total RNA, at least 5 micrograms per sample, was extracted from PBMCs with Trizol reagent. Naive CD45RAhigh/CD27high T cell percentages were measured by flow cytometry on a PBMC aliquot from every donor. The CDR3 measures 15 amino acids from cysteine to phenylalanine. Just CDR3 DNA is preserved here, 45 bases in frame from base 1. V is clipped by 1 base and J by 7 bases, and the sequence between their germline boundaries is 16 bases long. CDR1 LGHNA and CDR2 YSLEER were looked up in the germline V gene.

The data were obtained in a study of blood T cells in healthy people across ages (dated by TCRdb to between 2015 and 2016). In the study overall: In model experiments, template switching captured about one uniquely barcoded TCR beta cDNA molecule for every two T cells. Using deep sequencing normalized with unique cDNA molecular identifiers, the study measured how TCR beta repertoire diversity changes with age. The donors were divided into four age groups: young (average approximately 15 years), middle-aged (over 35), aged (about 56) and long-lived (about 90). To avoid experimental bias, donors of different ages were spread randomly across the sequencing lanes. Using the same blood draw, the study looked at two additional independent replicas of 1 million unique cDNA reads for two donors, one aged 18 to 30 and the other aged 80 or older.

Preparation of the library involved 5' RACE. The data were produced on an Illumina HiSeq 2500. A second about 7 to 11 cycle PCR used a sample-barcoded 5' primer and a J-beta primer mix. A unique molecular identifier was introduced onto each TCR beta cDNA molecule by a template-switch 5' adaptor carrying 12 random nucleotides. Each sample yielded at least 3 million CDR3-containing paired-end reads. The Mint cDNA synthesis kit, primed by a TRBC-specific oligonucleotide, was used to synthesize first-strand cDNA from all RNA. Following uracil-DNA glycosylase treatment, a first 18-cycle PCR with universal primers M1SS and BC2_uni_R was performed on all cDNA. Per the source publication's procedure: For normalization, 1 million high-quality reads, each with a distinct molecular identifier, were randomly selected from each sample. Instead of being binned into consensus sequences, reads that shared molecular identifiers were thrown out. MiTCR, set to a Q25 quality threshold and the strictest error-elimination algorithm, was used for CDR3 identification, clonotype clustering and error correction. A nonparametric unseen species model with Euler transformation was used to estimate a lower bound on total TCR beta diversity. TCRdb passed the public sequencing reads through fastp at Q25 and MiXCR, retaining productive beta sequences. Identical CDR3 proteins give one entry, which carries the most common genes and DNA. The V and J calls and clone size come from TCRdb's table, not from the authors' own analysis. The sample table lists about 1.8 million distinct CDR3 sequences, just under 50% of them with a count of one. Of the sample, roughly 2.1% falls within the top ten clones.

Findings and caveats that apply to the study as a whole: Bulk unsorted PBMC profiling prevented conclusive comparison of naive and antigen-experienced compartments. Because the CMV infection status of the donors was unknown, age-related changes in expanded clonotypes may potentially have been confounded. The percentage of naive T cells measured by flow cytometry correlated strongly with observed TCR beta diversity. Observed TCR beta diversity per million T cells fell roughly linearly with age, and a significant reduction was already apparent by age about 43. Compared with the aged group, the long-lived group had more naive CD4+ T cells, fewer expanded clones and increased TCR diversity, suggesting age selection. Total diversity estimates from one million sequenced T cells were considered lower bounds and underestimates.

This chain joins TRBV4-3 to TRBJ1-2, with no reliable assignment of the D segment. Sequenced material: blood. The source of this sequence is a woman aged 40 to 50 in good health. The DNA sequence is given as TGCGCCAGCAGCCAAGCGCTGTACGAGTTGACTGGCTACACCTTC. This encodes CASSQALYELTGYTF.